This T cell receptor beta chain was sequenced in a study of blood T cells in healthy people across ages. At the level of the study: Template switching captured about one barcoded beta molecule per two T cells.

Germline loops: CDR1 SQVTM, CDR2 ANQGSEA. Trimming shortened V by 8 bases and J by 1 base, and 10 bases separated the two germline ends. The CDR3 loop spans 12 amino acids. Then a second PCR, running roughly 7 to 11 cycles, was carried out with a sample-barcoded 5' primer and a J-beta primer mix. TCRdb analysed the 5' RACE reads with MiXCR anew, one entry per CDR3 protein. The profile shows approximately 830,000 distinct CDR3 sequences, under 80% of them singletons. This clonotype has a single count. The source is a man aged 25 to 45 in good health. Sample: blood. This chain links TRBV29-1 with TRBJ2-3, with D perhaps matching TRBD1 or TRBD2 (6 bases each). CDR3 nucleotides: TGCAGCAAGGGGGAGGGCACAGATACGCAGTATTTT. Amino acids: CSKGEGTDTQYF.